Following are 25 T cell receptor beta chains from one sample sequenced in a study of T cell responses to AZD1222 COVID-19 vaccine. Produced via immunoSEQ multiplex PCR; TCRdb's table is partial and in-frame only. The table shows some 150,000 clones, with 89% occurring only once. The input for sequencing was peripheral blood, taken on day 0 of AZD1222 vaccination. The receptors shown here come from an adult in good health.

This clone was detected once. V and J are TRBV11-3 and TRBJ2-3, with 9 positions matching TRBD2. The germline gives CDR1 SGHNT, CDR2 YENEEA. V gave up 1 base and J gave up 2 bases; unmatched junction bases: 4. The CDR3 runs to 16 residues. DNA of the CDR3: TGTGCCAGCAGCTTAGGATTAGCGGGGGCCACAGATACGCAGTATTTT. Protein product: CASSLGLAGATDTQYF.

V is TRBV5-1 and J is TRBJ2-5; 9 bases are a match to TRBD1. Trimming at V came to 3 bases and at J to 4 bases, leaving 7 bases not matched to a gene. There are 15 residues in the CDR3. Per germline, CDR1 SGHRS and CDR2 YFSETQ. The DNA for the CDR3 is TGCGCCAGCAGCTCGTGGGACAGGGTGGGAGAGACCCAGTACTTC. Its translation is CASSSWDRVGETQYF.

This clone was detected once. The chain recombines TRBV11-3 with TRBJ2-1, with D perhaps TRBD2 (6 bases). Between the trimmed V and J ends, which lost 0 bases and 12 bases, there was a span of 12 bases. Germline assignment: CDR1 SGHNT and CDR2 YENEEA. The CDR3 covers 13 residues. Here the CDR3 reads CASSLDGSGVQFF. The CDR3 nucleotides read TGTGCCAGCAGCTTAGATGGTAGCGGTGTGCAGTTCTTC.

The rearrangement links TRBV18 to TRBJ2-3; 10 bases match TRBD1. This CDR3 is 17 amino acids long. The junction had 11 bases not matched to a gene; V was cut back by 4 bases and J by 4 bases. The germline V gene encodes CDR1 KGHSH and CDR2 LQKENI. CDR3: CASSLRTGGEAADTQYF. CDR3 bases: TGTGCCAGCTCACTCCGGACAGGGGGAGAGGCGGCAGATACGCAGTATTTT.

The rearrangement joins TRBV5-1 to TRBJ2-7; 10 bases line up with TRBD1. Trimming cost V 2 bases and J 2 bases; bases outside gene matches: 10. From germline, CDR1 is SGHRS and CDR2 YFSETQ. The CDR3 contains 17 residues. DNA for the CDR3: TGCGCCAGCAGCTTAGAGACAGGGGGCTATTCCCCCTACGAGCAGTACTTC. Translating it yields CASSLETGGYSPYEQYF.

The chain joins TRBV4-1 to TRBJ1-4; 7 nucleotides align to TRBD1. This CDR3 has 17 residues. Trimming at V came to 1 base and at J to 5 bases, leaving 10 bases not matched to a gene. CDR1 and CDR2 (germline): MGHRA, YSYEKL. CDR3 nucleotides: TGCGCCAGCAGCCAAGTTGGCAGGGGGATTAGAAATGAAAAACTGTTTTTT. It codes for CASSQVGRGIRNEKLFF.

V and J are TRBV19 and TRBJ2-7; maybe TRBD2 (6 bases). Germline V gene data show CDR1 as LNHDA and CDR2 as SQIVND (reference sequence). The CDR3 has 16 amino acids. V was clipped by 2 bases and J by 0 bases, with 14 bases between them. The CDR3 reads CASSIFLGTPSYEQYF. CDR3 nucleotide sequence: TGTGCCAGTAGTATATTCCTCGGGACTCCCTCCTACGAGCAGTACTTC.

The gene calls are TRBV6-5 and TRBJ2-5; 11 positions agree with TRBD2. Germline V gene data show CDR1 as MNHEY and CDR2 as SVGAGI. The V gene end was trimmed by 5 bases and the J gene end by 2 bases; junction bases not matched to a gene: 4. The CDR3 spans 15 residues. CDR3 in amino acids: CASSKTSGAQETQYF. DNA for the CDR3: TGTGCCAGCAGTAAGACTAGCGGGGCTCAAGAGACCCAGTACTTC.

This rearrangement joins TRBV6-6 to TRBJ2-1, with D possibly TRBD2 on 5 matching bases. CDR1 is MNHNY and CDR2 is SVGAGI in the germline V gene (reference sequence). The ends were cut back, 2 bases at V and 2 bases at J, with 10 bases in the middle. The CDR3 spans 15 residues. CDR3 in amino acids: CASSYKGEAYNEQFF. CDR3 sequence (DNA): TGTGCCAGCAGTTACAAGGGAGAGGCCTACAATGAGCAGTTCTTC.

The V gene is TRBV7-9, the J gene TRBJ1-1; D not certain. Deletions cut 7 bases from V and 6 bases from J, with 12 bases between. The CDR3 totals 12 residues. Germline V gene sequence: CDR1 SEHNR, CDR2 FQNEAQ (reference sequence). CDR3 DNA: TGTGCCAGCATCCCCCCCCGTCCTGAAGCTTTCTTT. Translating it yields CASIPPRPEAFF.

The chain employs TRBV6-6 and TRBJ1-1, with TRBD1 as a possible D gene (5 bases). From germline, CDR1 is MNHNY and CDR2 SVGAGI (reference sequence). With 5 bases removed from V and 5 bases from J, the gap between germline ends came to 15 bases. The CDR3 spans 14 residues. CDR3: CASSPSGGITEAFF. In DNA, the CDR3 is TGTGCCAGCAGTCCGTCTGGGGGGATTACTGAAGCTTTCTTT.

In DNA, the CDR3 is TGTGCCAGCAGCTTAGGCGGGACTGGTGAGCAGTTCTTC. Amino acid sequence: CASSLGGTGEQFF. The chain uses TRBV7-2 and TRBJ2-1, with D possibly TRBD2 on 6 matching bases. The CDR3 is 13 residues long. Germline assignment: CDR1 SGHTA and CDR2 FQGNSA. Trimming left V 1 base short and J 9 bases short, with 10 bases between.

V gene TRBV7-8 combines with J gene TRBJ1-1; D might be TRBD1 (5 bases). In germline, CDR1 is SGHVS, CDR2 FQNEAQ. CDR3 size: 16 residues. Trimming shortened V by 3 bases and J by 3 bases, and 17 bases separated the two germline ends. Written as DNA, the CDR3 is TGTGCCAGCAGCTTTGGGAGTTCGGGGCGCGACACTGAAGCTTTCTTT. Amino acids: CASSFGSSGRDTEAFF.

This clone was seen only once. The chain couples TRBV7-7 to TRBJ2-5, with 9 bases identical to TRBD2. With V trimmed by 1 base and J by 2 bases, 2 bases remained unmatched. Germline CDR1 SSHAT, CDR2 FNYEAQ (reference sequence). The CDR3 runs 15 residues. The DNA for the CDR3 is TGTGCCAGCAGCTTAGACGCGGGGGGGCAAGAGACCCAGTACTTC. This sequence encodes CASSLDAGGQETQYF. Using reference TRBV7-7 and TRBJ2-5 for the parts outside the CDR3, the full variable domain is GAGVSQSPRYKVTKRGQDVTLRCDPISSHATLYWYQQALGQGPEFLTYFNYEAQPDKSGLPSDRFSAERPEGSISTLTIQRTEQRDSAMYRCASSLDAGGQETQYFGPGTRLLVL.

The CDR3 is CASRSNNEQFF. The CDR3 bases are TGTGCCAGCAGGTCCAACAATGAGCAGTTCTTC. The chain joins TRBV6-5 to TRBJ2-1; D is ambiguous. Germline V CDR1 and CDR2: MNHEY, SVGAGI. Trimming removed 6 bases from V and 5 bases from J, with 5 bases in between. This CDR3 comprises 11 residues.

The CDR3 sequence is CASSPSPRGSYNEQFF. CDR3 DNA sequence: TGTGCCAGCTCACCTAGTCCGCGGGGCTCCTACAATGAGCAGTTCTTC. The J gene is TRBJ2-1, the V gene TRBV18, with D maybe TRBD2 (6 bases). CDR3 length equals 16 residues. Germline V gene sequence: CDR1 KGHSH, CDR2 LQKENI. Trimming pared 3 bases from V and 0 bases from J, leaving 12 bases between.

The CDR3 region has the DNA TGCGCCAGCAGCCCGAGAAACTCTAGAACAGATACGCAGTATTTT. Translation gives CASSPRNSRTDTQYF. This chain links TRBV5-1 with TRBJ2-3, with unresolved D. Germline assignment: CDR1 SGHRS and CDR2 YFSETQ. V lost 4 bases and J 3 bases, leaving 15 bases between the germline ends. The CDR3 is made up of 15 amino acids.

This chain links TRBV14 with TRBJ2-2; D not certain. The CDR3 is made up of 18 amino acids. The germline V gene encodes CDR1 SGHDN and CDR2 FVKESK. V gave up 0 bases and J gave up 0 bases, with 14 bases separating them. CDR3 sequence: CASSQDRQVLANTGELFF. As DNA, the CDR3 is TGTGCCAGCAGCCAAGATCGGCAGGTCCTCGCGAACACCGGGGAGCTGTTTTTT.

V and J are TRBV20-1 and TRBJ1-1, with a weak D call TRBD1 (5 bases). Germline values: CDR1 DFQATT, CDR2 SNEGSKA (reference sequence). Deletions cut 3 bases from V and 5 bases from J, with 16 bases between. The CDR3 is 14 amino acids. The CDR3 coding sequence is TGCAGTGCTAGTACAGGCCGACGCCGAACTGAAGCTTTCTTT. Translation gives CSASTGRRRTEAFF.

This rearrangement joins TRBV5-6 to TRBJ2-5; D is perhaps TRBD1 or TRBD2 (5 bases each). Germline assignment: CDR1 SGHDT and CDR2 YYEEEE. The CDR3 spans 14 residues. The V end lost 0 bases, the J end lost 6 bases, and 12 bases lay between the germline ends. The CDR3: CASSLGGGLKTQYF. The CDR3 region has the DNA TGTGCCAGCAGCTTGGGTGGGGGTTTGAAGACCCAGTACTTC.

The rearrangement links TRBV27 to TRBJ2-6, with 12 bases that match TRBD1. Per germline, CDR1 MNHEY and CDR2 SMNVEV (reference sequence). The CDR3 has 16 residues. The junction had 5 bases not matched to a gene; V was cut back by 9 bases and J by 2 bases. CDR3 residues: CARMGQGAPGANVLTF. Written as DNA, the CDR3 is TGTGCCAGAATGGGACAGGGGGCGCCTGGGGCCAACGTCCTGACTTTC.

DNA for the CDR3: TGTGCCAGCAGTGAAGGGACGGCAGGACCCTACGAGCAGTACTTC. Translated, it gives CASSEGTAGPYEQYF. The chain carries TRBV2 and TRBJ2-7; D ambiguous. V lost 1 base, J lost 2 bases, and 12 bases lay in between. Germline V CDR1 and CDR2: SNHLY, FYNNEI. CDR3 size: 15 residues.

In DNA form, the CDR3 reads TGTGCCAGCAGCTCAATGGGACTAGCGGGAGCATACGAGCAGTACTTC. This codes for CASSSMGLAGAYEQYF. J is TRBJ2-7 and V is TRBV7-9, with 14 bases fitting TRBD2. The CDR3 covers 16 residues. The V segment lost 4 bases and the J segment 4 bases; nucleotides outside the gene matches: 6. Germline loops: CDR1 SEHNR, CDR2 FQNEAQ (reference sequence).

In its sample, this clone was seen a few times. The rearrangement joins TRBV18 to TRBJ1-5, with D maybe TRBD1 (6 bases). The ends were cut back, 2 bases at V and 2 bases at J, with 13 bases in the middle. CDR1 is KGHSH and CDR2 is LQKENI in the germline V gene. The CDR3 is made up of 16 amino acids. CDR3 protein: CASSPYTGFGNQPQHF. DNA of the CDR3: TGTGCCAGCTCACCATATACAGGGTTTGGCAATCAGCCCCAGCATTTT.

The rearrangement links TRBV7-9 to TRBJ1-2; 8 positions match TRBD1. Trimming removed 4 bases from V and 6 bases from J; junction bases left unmatched: 7. This CDR3 has 14 amino acids. Germline V gene sequence: CDR1 SEHNR, CDR2 FQNEAQ (reference sequence). CDR3 sequence: CASSSDDRGDGYTF. CDR3 bases: TGTGCCAGCAGCTCCGATGACAGGGGAGATGGCTACACCTTC. The whole variable domain, filled in from reference TRBV7-9 and TRBJ1-2, reads DTGVSQNPRHKITKRGQNVTFRCDPISEHNRLYWYRQTLGQGPEFLTYFQNEAQLEKSRLLSDRFSAERPKGSFSTLEIQRTEQGDSAMYLCASSSDDRGDGYTFGSGTRLTVV.